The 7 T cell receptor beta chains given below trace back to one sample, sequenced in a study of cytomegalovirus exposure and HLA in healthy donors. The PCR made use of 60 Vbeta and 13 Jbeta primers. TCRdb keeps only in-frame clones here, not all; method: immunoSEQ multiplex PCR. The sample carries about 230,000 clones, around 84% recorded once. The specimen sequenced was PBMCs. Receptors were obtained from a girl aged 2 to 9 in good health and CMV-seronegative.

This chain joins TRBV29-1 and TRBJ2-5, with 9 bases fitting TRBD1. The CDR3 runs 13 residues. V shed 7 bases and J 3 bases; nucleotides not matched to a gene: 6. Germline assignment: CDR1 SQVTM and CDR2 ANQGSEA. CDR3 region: CSGAGTGKETQYF. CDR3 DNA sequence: TGCAGCGGCGCCGGGACAGGGAAAGAGACCCAGTACTTC.

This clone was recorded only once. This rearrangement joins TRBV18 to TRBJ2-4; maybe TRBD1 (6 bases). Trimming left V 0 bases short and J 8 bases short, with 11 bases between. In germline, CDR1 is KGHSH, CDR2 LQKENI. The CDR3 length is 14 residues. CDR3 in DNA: TGTGCCAGCTCACCACCGGGGGCTGAGTACATTCAGTACTTC. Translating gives CASSPPGAEYIQYF. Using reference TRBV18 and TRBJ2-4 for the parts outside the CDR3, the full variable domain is NAGVMQNPRHLVRRRGQEARLRCSPMKGHSHVYWYRQLPEEGLKFMVYLQKENIIDESGMPKERFSAEFPKEGPSILRIQQVVRGDSAAYFCASSPPGAEYIQYFGAGTRLSVL.

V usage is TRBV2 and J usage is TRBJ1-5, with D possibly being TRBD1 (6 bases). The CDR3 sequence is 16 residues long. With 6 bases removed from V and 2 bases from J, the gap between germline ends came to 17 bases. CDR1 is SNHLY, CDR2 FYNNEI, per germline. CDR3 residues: CASRNLGAGGNQPQHF. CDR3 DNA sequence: TGTGCCAGCAGAAATTTGGGCGCAGGGGGCAATCAGCCCCAGCATTTT.

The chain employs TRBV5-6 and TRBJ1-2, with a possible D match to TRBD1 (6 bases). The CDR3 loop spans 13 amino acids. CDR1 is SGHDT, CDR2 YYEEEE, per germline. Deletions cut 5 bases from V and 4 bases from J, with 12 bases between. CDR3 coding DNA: TGTGCCAGCAGGGCGACAGGATTCTATGGCTACACCTTC. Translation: CASRATGFYGYTF. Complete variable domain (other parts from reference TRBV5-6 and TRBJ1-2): DAGVTQSPTHLIKTRGQQVTLRCSPKSGHDTVSWYQQALGQGPQFIFQYYEEEERQRGNFPDRFSGHQFPNYSSELNVNALLLGDSALYLCASRATGFYGYTFGSGTRLTVV.

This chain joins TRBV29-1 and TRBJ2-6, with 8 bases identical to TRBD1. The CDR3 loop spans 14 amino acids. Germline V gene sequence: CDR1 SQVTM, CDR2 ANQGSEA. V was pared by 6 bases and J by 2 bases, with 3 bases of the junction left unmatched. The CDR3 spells CSVAQGAGANVLTF. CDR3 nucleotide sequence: TGCAGCGTCGCACAGGGGGCTGGGGCCAACGTCCTGACTTTC.

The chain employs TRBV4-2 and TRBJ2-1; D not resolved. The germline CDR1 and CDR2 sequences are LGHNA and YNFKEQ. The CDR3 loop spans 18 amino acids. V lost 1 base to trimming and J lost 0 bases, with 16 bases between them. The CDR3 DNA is TGTGCCAGCAGCCAAGTATTTGACTCCCTGAGCTCCTACAATGAGCAGTTCTTC. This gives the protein CASSQVFDSLSSYNEQFF.

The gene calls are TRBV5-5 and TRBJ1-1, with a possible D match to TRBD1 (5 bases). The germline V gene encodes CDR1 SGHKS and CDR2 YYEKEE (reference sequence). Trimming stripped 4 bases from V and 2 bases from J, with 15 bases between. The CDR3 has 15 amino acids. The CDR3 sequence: CASSLRGTENTEAFF. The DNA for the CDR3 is TGTGCCAGCAGCCTCCGCGGGACGGAAAACACTGAAGCTTTCTTT.